One sample yielded the 7 T cell receptor beta chains listed below, sequenced in a study of OX40 agonist ivuxolimab in advanced cancers. Data came from immunoSEQ multiplex PCR; TCRdb stores just in-frame clones and leaves some out. Seen here are about 58,000 clones, roughly 80% observed once, and the top ten hold approximately 3.1%. The source material was CD4+ or CD8+ T cells sorted from blood, sampled in a trial of the OX40 agonist ivuxolimab. These receptors all come from an adult with an advanced solid tumor such as melanoma, head and neck, liver or kidney cancer.

The chain has TRBV7-6 and TRBJ1-5; D not certain. The CDR3 is 12 residues long. CDR1 and CDR2 from the germline V gene are SGHVS and FNYEAQ. The ends were cut back, 1 base at V and 7 bases at J, with 5 bases in the middle. CDR3 nucleotide sequence: TGTGCCAGCAGCTTAGAATTCCAGCCCCAGCATTTT. Protein product: CASSLEFQPQHF.

The chain has TRBV5-5 and TRBJ1-2; D is unresolved. The V and J ends lost 1 base and 9 bases respectively, with 10 bases between them. The length of the CDR3 is 12 residues. Germline CDR1 reads SGHKS; CDR2 reads YYEKEE (reference sequence). The chain's CDR3 is CASSLLLISYTF. The CDR3 coding sequence is TGTGCCAGCAGCTTGTTGCTGATAAGCTACACCTTC.

The rearrangement links TRBV7-9 to TRBJ2-7, with 11 bases that match TRBD1. The CDR3 runs 15 residues. The trim removed 1 base at V and 6 bases at J, leaving 5 bases unmatched. Looked up from germline, CDR1 is SEHNR and CDR2 is FQNEAQ (reference sequence). Written as DNA, the CDR3 is TGTGCCAGCAGCTTAGATTGGACAGGGGGCCGCGAGCAGTACTTC. Protein: CASSLDWTGGREQYF.

This chain connects TRBV15 to TRBJ2-7, with 8 bases lining up with TRBD2. The V gene's germline CDR1 is LNHNV and CDR2 YYDKDF (reference sequence). The CDR3 runs 14 residues. The ends lost 1 base at V and 5 bases at J; junction bases unmatched: 4. DNA of the CDR3: TGTGCCACCAGCAGAGCGGGGGGGCAGGACGAGCAGTACTTC. Its translation is CATSRAGGQDEQYF. Complete variable domain (other parts from reference TRBV15 and TRBJ2-7): DAMVIQNPRYQVTQFGKPVTLSCSQTLNHNVMYWYQQKSSQAPKLLFHYYDKDFNNEADTPDNFQSRRPNTSFCFLDIRSPGLGDTAMYLCATSRAGGQDEQYFGPGTRLTVT.

This chain links TRBV18 with TRBJ1-4; D not resolved. Per the germline V gene, CDR1 is KGHSH and CDR2 is LQKENI. Trimming took off 6 bases at V and 3 bases at J, with 20 bases between the two ends. This CDR3 has 17 amino acids. The CDR3 protein is CASSPTYSVGANEKLFF. In DNA, the CDR3 is TGTGCCAGCTCCCCCACGTATTCGGTTGGGGCTAATGAAAAACTGTTTTTT.

The CDR3 sequence is CASRGQLDQPQHF. The CDR3 DNA reads TGTGCCAGCAGAGGACAGCTAGATCAGCCCCAGCATTTT. The chain employs TRBV6-1 and TRBJ1-5; D is perhaps TRBD1 (6 bases). Germline loops: CDR1 MNHNS, CDR2 SASEGT. The V end lost 6 bases, the J end lost 5 bases, and 11 bases lay between the germline ends. This CDR3 is 13 amino acids long.

V usage is TRBV19 and J usage is TRBJ1-5, with TRBD1 matching over 10 bases. The CDR3 is 19 residues long. The V segment lost 4 bases and the J segment 3 bases; nucleotides outside the gene matches: 15. CDR1 is LNHDA, CDR2 SQIVND, per germline (reference sequence). CDR3 nucleotide sequence: TGTGCCAGTAGTAAGGACAGGGGGGACACCCTGGGGTCCAATCAGCCCCAGCATTTT. It encodes CASSKDRGDTLGSNQPQHF.